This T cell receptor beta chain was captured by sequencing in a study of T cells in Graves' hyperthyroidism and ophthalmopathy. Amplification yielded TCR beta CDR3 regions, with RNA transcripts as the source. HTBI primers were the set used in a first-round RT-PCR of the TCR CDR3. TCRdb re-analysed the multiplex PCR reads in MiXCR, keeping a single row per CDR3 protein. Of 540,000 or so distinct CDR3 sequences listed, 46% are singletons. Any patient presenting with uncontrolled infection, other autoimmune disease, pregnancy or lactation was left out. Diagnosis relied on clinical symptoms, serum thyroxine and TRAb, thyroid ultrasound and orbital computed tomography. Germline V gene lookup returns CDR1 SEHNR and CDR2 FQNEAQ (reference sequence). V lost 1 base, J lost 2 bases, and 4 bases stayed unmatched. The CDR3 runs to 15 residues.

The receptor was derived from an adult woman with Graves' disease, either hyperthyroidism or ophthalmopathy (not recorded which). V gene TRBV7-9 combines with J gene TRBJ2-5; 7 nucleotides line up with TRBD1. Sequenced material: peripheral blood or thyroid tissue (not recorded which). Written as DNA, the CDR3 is TGTGCCAGCAGCTTAGATCGGGGACAGCAAGAGACCCAGTACTTC. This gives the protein CASSLDRGQQETQYF.